This T cell receptor (beta chain) was sequenced during a study of graft-versus-host responses after intestinal transplantation. Study summary: Transplantation in recipients was multivisceral, liver-intestinal, or isolated intestinal. For approximately three years after anti-thymocyte globulin induction, all recipients took tacrolimus and steroids.

This clone ranks as medium-sized. Study findings and constraints: Recipient-marrow GvH clones were detected, some having first appeared in ileum or blood.

The table came from immunoSEQ multiplex PCR; TCRdb's copy has only in-frame clones and leaves some out. This sample has approximately 6,400 clones, with approximately 21% found just once. Germline CDR1 reads MGHRA; CDR2 reads YSYEKL. The V and J ends lost 4 bases and 8 bases respectively, with 6 bases between them. The CDR3 loop spans 11 amino acids. Approximately 200,000 CFSE-labeled responder cells were plated with approximately 200,000 irradiated, violet-dye-labeled stimulator cells. Sequencing was performed on alloreactive CD4+ T cells from a mixed lymphocyte reaction culture, taken before transplantation. The sample's subset: CFSE-low proliferating T cells sorted from approximately six-day pre-transplant mixed lymphocyte reaction (GvH or HvG direction). The gene calls are TRBV4-1 and TRBJ2-1; D is undetermined. This receptor was obtained from a human patient who was an organ donor for intestinal transplantation. In DNA form, the CDR3 reads TGCGCCAGCAGCCGCTTTTATGAGCAGTTCTTC. Its translation is CASSRFYEQFF.